This T cell receptor (beta chain) was identified in a study of human T cells and chemical hapten exposure. Study information: All through the approximately 24-week study, the scalp of each patient received diphenylcyclopropenone doses weekly. Affected patients, primarily female, had alopecia areata, totalis or universalis. Study-level points and caveats: TCRs above 1 in 1000 frequency did not change with DPC sensitization.

The J segment lost 6 bases and the V segment lost 5 bases, leaving 7 bases of the junction unmatched. The CDR3 extends over 14 amino acids. CDR1 is SGHTA, CDR2 FQGNSA, per germline. This clonotype was seen more than once but under ten times. Its target is unknown. The library attached unique molecular identifiers to individual cDNA molecules. TCRdb reprocessed the RACE reads via MiXCR and lists one record per CDR3 protein. This sample has about 300,000 distinct CDR3 sequences, with around 5.5% found just once. Time point specified: pre-sensitization, week 0. Treatment noted: therapeutic diphenylcyclopropenone sensitization with weekly scalp DPC.

This TCR came from a woman between 18 and 29 years old with alopecia areata. Some clones in this sample may be carry-over from other donors' samples. Sequenced here: whole blood, sampled in connection with sensitization to the hapten diphenylcyclopropenone (DPC). The V gene is TRBV7-2, the J gene TRBJ1-1, with 9 bases identical to TRBD1. DNA of the CDR3: TGTGCCAGCAGCCGGACAGGGGATCGGGCTGAAGCTTTCTTT. Amino acid sequence: CASSRTGDRAEAFF.